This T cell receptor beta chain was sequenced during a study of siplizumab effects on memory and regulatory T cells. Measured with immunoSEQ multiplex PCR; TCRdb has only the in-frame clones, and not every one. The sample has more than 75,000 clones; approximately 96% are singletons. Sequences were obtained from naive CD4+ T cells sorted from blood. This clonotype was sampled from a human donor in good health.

DNA for the CDR3: TGTGCCAGCAGCTTAGCCCAGAACACTGAAGCTTTCTTT. Translated, it gives CASSLAQNTEAFF. V and J are TRBV7-2 and TRBJ1-1; D is undetermined. The CDR3 is made up of 13 amino acids. Between the trimmed V and J ends, which lost 0 bases and 1 base, there was a span of 3 bases. Germline V gene sequence: CDR1 SGHTA, CDR2 FQGNSA.